The sequence of this T cell receptor beta chain was determined in a study of T cells after yellow fever vaccination. Whole-study results and caveats: It was a small share of clonotypes that appeared in both CD4 and CD8 compartments.

The trim removed 8 bases at V and 8 bases at J, leaving 8 bases unmatched. Germline CDR1 SQVTM, CDR2 ANQGSEA. This CDR3 comprises 11 residues. TCRdb reprocessed the 5' RACE reads with MiXCR, giving one entry per CDR3 protein. The sample includes some 350,000 distinct CDR3 sequences, about 8.7% seen only once; the top ten take roughly 18%. About this clonotype: What it binds is unknown.

The source was PBMCs, collected on the day of the first yellow fever vaccination. The gene calls are TRBV29-1 and TRBJ1-2; 7 positions match TRBD1. This sequence originates from a man aged 18 to 29 who received the YFV17D yellow fever vaccine. The CDR3: CSLWDRGGYTF. CDR3 bases: TGCAGCCTCTGGGACAGAGGAGGCTACACCTTC.